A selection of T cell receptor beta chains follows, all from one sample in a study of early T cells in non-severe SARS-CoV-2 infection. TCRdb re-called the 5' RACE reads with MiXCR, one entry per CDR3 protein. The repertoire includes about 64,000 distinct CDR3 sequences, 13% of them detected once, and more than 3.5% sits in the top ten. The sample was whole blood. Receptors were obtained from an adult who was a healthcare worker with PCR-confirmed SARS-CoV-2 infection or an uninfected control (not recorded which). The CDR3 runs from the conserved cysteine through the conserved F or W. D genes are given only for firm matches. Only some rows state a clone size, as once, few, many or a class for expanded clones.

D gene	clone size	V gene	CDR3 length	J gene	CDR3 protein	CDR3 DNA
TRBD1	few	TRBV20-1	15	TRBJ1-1	CSAGDRASMNTEAFF	TGCAGTGCGGGGGACAGGGCTTCAATGAACACTGAAGCTTTCTTT
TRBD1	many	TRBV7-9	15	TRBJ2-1	CASSFDRVRDNEQFF	TGTGCCAGCAGCTTTGACAGGGTAAGGGACAATGAGCAGTTCTTC
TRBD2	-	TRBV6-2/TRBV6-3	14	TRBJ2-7	CASTDLTSGPEQYF	TGTGCCAGCACAGACTTGACTAGCGGACCCGAGCAGTACTTC
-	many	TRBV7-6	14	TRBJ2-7	CASSPGTETYEQYF	TGTGCCAGCAGCCCCGGGACGGAGACCTACGAGCAGTACTTC
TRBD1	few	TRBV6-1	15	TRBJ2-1	CASSYGTVSYNEQFF	TGTGCCAGCAGTTACGGGACAGTCTCCTACAATGAGCAGTTCTTC
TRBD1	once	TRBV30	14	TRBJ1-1	CAWSVQGGRTEAFF	TGTGCCTGGAGTGTACAAGGGGGCAGAACTGAAGCTTTCTTT
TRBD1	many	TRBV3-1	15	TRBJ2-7	CASSRAGTGTYEQYF	TGTGCCAGCAGCCGGGCCGGGACAGGGACGTACGAGCAGTACTTC
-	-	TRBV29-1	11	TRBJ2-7	CSVGTSYEQYF	TGCAGCGTTGGAACATCCTACGAGCAGTACTTC
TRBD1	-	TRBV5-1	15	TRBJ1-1	CASSRPQGQGTEAFF	TGCGCCAGCAGCAGACCACAGGGGCAGGGGACTGAAGCTTTCTTT
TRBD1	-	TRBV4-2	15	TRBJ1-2	CASSRDRESNYGYTF	TGTGCCAGCAGCCGCGACAGGGAGTCAAACTATGGCTACACCTTC
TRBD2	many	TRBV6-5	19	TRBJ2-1	CASSSFFRRLAGGPGEQFF	TGTGCCAGCAGTTCTTTTTTCCGCCGGCTAGCGGGGGGGCCGGGTGAGCAGTTCTTC
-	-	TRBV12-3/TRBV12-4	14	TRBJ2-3	CASSPWARTDTQYF	TGTGCCAGCAGCCCATGGGCGAGAACGGATACGCAGTATTTT
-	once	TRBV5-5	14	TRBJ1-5	CASSLAGAGQPQHF	TGTGCCAGCAGCTTGGCAGGGGCGGGACAGCCCCAGCATTTT
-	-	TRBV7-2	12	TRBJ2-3	CASTSSTDTQYF	TGTGCCAGCACGTCTAGCACAGATACGCAGTATTTT
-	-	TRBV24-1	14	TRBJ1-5	CATGQKNSNQPQHF	TGTGCCACCGGACAAAAAAATAGCAATCAGCCCCAGCATTTT
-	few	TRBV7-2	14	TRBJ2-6	CASSFFLGANVLTF	TGTGCCAGCAGCTTCTTTCTTGGGGCCAACGTCCTGACTTTC
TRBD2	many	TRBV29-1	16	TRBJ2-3	CSVVRASGGSTDTQYF	TGCAGCGTTGTCCGGGCTAGCGGGGGGAGCACAGATACGCAGTATTTT
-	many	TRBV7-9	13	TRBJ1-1	CASRLTGNTEAFF	TGTGCCAGCAGGCTTACAGGGAACACTGAAGCTTTCTTT
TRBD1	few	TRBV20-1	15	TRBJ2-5	CSARESGTGGETQYF	TGCAGTGCTAGAGAATCCGGGACAGGGGGAGAGACCCAGTACTTC
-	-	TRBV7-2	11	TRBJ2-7	CASTNGYEQYF	TGTGCCAGCACTAATGGGTACGAGCAGTACTTC
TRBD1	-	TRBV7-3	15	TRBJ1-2	CASSSRQGANYGYTF	TGTGCCAGCAGCTCACGACAGGGCGCGAACTATGGCTACACCTTC
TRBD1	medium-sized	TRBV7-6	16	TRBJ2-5	CASSLGPTGGIETQYF	TGTGCCAGCAGCTTGGGCCCAACAGGGGGCATCGAGACCCAGTACTTC
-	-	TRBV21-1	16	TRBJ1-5	CASSKGAQRGNQPQHF	TGTGCCAGCAGCAAGGGGGCACAAAGGGGCAATCAGCCCCAGCATTTT
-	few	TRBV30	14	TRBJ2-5	CAWSRRVWPETQYF	TGTGCCTGGAGTCGGCGGGTCTGGCCAGAGACCCAGTACTTC
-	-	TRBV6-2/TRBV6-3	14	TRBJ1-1	CASSLTRSTTEAFF	TGTGCCAGCAGCCTCACCCGCAGCACCACTGAAGCTTTCTTT
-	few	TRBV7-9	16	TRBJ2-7	CASSLGPGQPYYEQYF	TGTGCCAGCAGCTTAGGACCTGGACAGCCCTACTACGAGCAGTACTTC
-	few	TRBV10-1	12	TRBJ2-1	CASSETGNEQFF	TGCGCCAGCAGTGAGACAGGTAATGAGCAGTTCTTC
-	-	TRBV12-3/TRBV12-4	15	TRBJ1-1	CASSLVVVWINEAFF	TGTGCCAGCAGTTTAGTGGTAGTTTGGATAAATGAAGCTTTCTTT
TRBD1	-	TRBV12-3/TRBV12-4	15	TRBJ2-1	CASSTTGGRDNEQFF	TGTGCCAGCAGCACTACAGGGGGCAGGGACAATGAGCAGTTCTTC
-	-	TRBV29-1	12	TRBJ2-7	CSVEGQGYEQYF	TGCAGCGTTGAAGGGCAGGGATACGAGCAGTACTTC
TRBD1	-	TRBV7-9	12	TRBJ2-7	CASSPGPGTGYF	TGTGCCAGCAGCCCCGGGCCTGGGACAGGGTACTTC
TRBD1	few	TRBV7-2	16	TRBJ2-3	CASSAGTGYGTDTQYF	TGTGCCAGCAGCGCTGGGACAGGGTACGGCACAGATACGCAGTATTTT
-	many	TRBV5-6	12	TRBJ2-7	CASSLASYEQYF	TGTGCCAGCAGTCTGGCGTCCTACGAGCAGTACTTC
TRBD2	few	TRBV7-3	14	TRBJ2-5	CASSLGSGVETQYF	TGTGCCAGCAGCTTAGGAAGCGGGGTGGAGACCCAGTACTTC
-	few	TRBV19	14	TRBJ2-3	CASSRVASTDTQYF	TGTGCCAGTAGTAGGGTTGCTAGCACAGATACGCAGTATTTT
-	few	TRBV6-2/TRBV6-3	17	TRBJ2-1	CASSSPRGRGDRNEQFF	TGTGCCAGCAGTTCCCCCCGGGGGCGGGGGGACAGGAATGAGCAGTTCTTC
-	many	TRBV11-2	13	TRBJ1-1	CASSRQLNTEAFF	TGTGCCAGCAGTCGACAGCTGAACACTGAAGCTTTCTTT
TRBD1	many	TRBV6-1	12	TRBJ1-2	CASSTGEYGYTF	TGTGCCAGCAGCACAGGGGAATATGGCTACACCTTC
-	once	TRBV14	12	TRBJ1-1	CASSQMETEAFF	TGTGCCAGCAGCCAAATGGAGACTGAAGCTTTCTTT
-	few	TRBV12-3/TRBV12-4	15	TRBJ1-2	CASSLEVRGDYGYTF	TGTGCCAGCAGTTTAGAGGTCAGGGGAGACTATGGCTACACCTTC
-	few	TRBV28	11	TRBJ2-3	CASGYWGAQYF	TGTGCCAGCGGGTACTGGGGGGCGCAGTATTTT
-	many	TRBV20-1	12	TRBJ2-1	CSGGAGDNEQFF	TGCAGTGGGGGGGCAGGGGACAATGAGCAGTTCTTC